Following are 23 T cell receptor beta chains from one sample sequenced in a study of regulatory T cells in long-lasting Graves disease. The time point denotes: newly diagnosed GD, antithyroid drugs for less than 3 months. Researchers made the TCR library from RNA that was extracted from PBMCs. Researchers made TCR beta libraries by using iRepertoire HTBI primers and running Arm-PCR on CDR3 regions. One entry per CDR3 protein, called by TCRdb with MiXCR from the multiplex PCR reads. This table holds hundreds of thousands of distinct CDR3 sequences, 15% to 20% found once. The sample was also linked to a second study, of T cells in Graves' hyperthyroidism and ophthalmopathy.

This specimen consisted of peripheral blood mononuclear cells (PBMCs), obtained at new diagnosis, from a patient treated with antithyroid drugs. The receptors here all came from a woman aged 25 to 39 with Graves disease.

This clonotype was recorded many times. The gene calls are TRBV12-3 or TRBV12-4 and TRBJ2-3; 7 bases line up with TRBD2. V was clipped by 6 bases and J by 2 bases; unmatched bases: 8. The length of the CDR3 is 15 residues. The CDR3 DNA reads TGTGCCAGCAGCTCTCGCGGGAGTGTCACAGATACGCAGTATTTT. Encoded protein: CASSSRGSVTDTQYF.

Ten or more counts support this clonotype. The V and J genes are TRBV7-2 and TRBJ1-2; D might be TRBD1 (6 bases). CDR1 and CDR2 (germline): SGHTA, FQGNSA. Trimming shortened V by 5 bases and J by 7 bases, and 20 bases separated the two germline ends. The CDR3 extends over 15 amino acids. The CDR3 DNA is TGTGCCAGCAGCCCCTCTGGGGACATAGCGGGTGGCTACACCTTC. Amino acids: CASSPSGDIAGGYTF.

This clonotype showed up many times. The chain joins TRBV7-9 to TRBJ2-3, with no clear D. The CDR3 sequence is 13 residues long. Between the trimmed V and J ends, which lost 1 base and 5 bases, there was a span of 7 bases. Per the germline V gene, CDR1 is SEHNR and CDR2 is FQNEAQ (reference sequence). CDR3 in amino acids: CASSLVLGDTQYF. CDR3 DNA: TGTGCCAGCAGCTTAGTCCTAGGAGATACGCAGTATTTT.

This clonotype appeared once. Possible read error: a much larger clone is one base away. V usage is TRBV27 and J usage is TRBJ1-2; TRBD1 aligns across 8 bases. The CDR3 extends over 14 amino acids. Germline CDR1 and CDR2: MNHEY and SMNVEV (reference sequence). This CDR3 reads CVSSMDRVVYGYTF. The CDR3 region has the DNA TGTGTCAGCAGTATGGACAGGGTAGTCTATGGCTACACCTTC.

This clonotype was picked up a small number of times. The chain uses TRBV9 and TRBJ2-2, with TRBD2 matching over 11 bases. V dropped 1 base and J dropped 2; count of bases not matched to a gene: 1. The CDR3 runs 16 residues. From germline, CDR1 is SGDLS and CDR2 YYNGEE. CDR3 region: CASSVTSGSNTGELFF. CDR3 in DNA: TGTGCCAGCAGCGTAACTAGCGGGAGTAACACCGGGGAGCTGTTTTTT.

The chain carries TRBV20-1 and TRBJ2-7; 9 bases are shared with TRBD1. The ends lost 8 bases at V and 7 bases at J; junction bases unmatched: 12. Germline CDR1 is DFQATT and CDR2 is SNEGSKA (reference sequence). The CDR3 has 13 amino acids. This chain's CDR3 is CSSLTGGLGEQYF. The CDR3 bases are TGCAGTTCCTTGACAGGGGGATTGGGGGAGCAGTACTTC.

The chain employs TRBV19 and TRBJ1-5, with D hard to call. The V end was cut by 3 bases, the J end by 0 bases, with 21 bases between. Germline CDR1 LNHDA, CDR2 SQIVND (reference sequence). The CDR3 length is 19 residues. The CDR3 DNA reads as TGTGCCAGTAGTATCCTCACCCGGGCCCAGAGAAGTAGCAATCAGCCCCAGCATTTT. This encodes CASSILTRAQRSSNQPQHF.

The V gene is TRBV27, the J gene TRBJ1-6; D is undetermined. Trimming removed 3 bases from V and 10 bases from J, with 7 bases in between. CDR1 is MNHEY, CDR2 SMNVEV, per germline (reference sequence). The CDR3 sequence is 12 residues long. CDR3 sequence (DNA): TGTGCCAGCAGTTTCCTCGGATCACCCCTCCACTTT. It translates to CASSFLGSPLHF.

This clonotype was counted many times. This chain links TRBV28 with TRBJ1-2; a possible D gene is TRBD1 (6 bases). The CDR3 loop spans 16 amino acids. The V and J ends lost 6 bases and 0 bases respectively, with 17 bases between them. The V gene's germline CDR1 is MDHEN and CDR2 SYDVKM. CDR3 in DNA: TGTGCCAGCAGACCTAGGGGGGGCGTAGCTAACTATGGCTACACCTTC. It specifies CASRPRGGVANYGYTF.

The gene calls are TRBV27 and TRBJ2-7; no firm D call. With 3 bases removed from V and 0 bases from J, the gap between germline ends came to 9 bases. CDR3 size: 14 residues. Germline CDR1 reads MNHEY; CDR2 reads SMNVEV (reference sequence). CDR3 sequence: CASSLVTDSYEQYF. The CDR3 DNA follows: TGTGCCAGCAGTTTGGTGACCGACTCCTACGAGCAGTACTTC.

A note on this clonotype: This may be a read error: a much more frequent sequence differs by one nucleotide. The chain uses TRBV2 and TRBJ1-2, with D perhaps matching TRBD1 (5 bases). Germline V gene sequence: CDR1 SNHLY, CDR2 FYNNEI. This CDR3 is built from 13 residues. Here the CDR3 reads CASSAQGLYGCTF. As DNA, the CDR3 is TGTGCCAGCAGTGCCCAGGGTCTCTATGGCTGCACCTTC.

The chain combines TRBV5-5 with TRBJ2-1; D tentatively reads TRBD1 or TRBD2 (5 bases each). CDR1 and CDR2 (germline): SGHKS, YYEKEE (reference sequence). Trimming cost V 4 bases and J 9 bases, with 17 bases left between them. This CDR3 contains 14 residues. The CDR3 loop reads CASSLGTAGAEQFF. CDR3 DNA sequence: TGTGCCAGCAGCCTAGGGACCGCCGGGGCTGAGCAGTTCTTC.

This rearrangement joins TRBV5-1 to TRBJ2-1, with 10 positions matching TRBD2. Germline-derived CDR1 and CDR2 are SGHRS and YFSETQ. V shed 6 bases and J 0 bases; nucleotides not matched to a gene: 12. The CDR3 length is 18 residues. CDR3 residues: CASTPSGSPPSSYNEQFF. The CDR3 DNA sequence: TGCGCCAGCACCCCTAGCGGGAGTCCTCCTAGCTCCTACAATGAGCAGTTCTTC.

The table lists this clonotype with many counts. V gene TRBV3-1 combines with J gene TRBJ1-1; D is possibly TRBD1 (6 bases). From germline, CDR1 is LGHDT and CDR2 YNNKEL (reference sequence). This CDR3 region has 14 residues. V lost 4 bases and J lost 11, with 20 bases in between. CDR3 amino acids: CASSLGGQPPYAFF. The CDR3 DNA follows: TGTGCCAGCAGCCTTGGTGGACAGCCGCCTTACGCTTTCTTT.

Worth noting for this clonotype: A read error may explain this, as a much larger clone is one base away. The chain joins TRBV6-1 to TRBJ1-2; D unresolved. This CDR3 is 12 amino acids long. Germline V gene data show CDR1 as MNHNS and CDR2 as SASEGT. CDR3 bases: TGTGCCAGCAGTGAGCCAGGCGGTGGCTGCACCTTC. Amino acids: CASSEPGGGCTF.

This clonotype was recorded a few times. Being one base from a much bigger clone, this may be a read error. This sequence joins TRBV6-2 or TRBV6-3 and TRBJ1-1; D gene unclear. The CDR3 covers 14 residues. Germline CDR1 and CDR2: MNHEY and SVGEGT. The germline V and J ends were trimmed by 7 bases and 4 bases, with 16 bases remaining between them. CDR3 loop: CASIARFGSTEAFF. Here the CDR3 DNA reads TGTGCCAGCATTGCGCGTTTCGGGAGCACTGAAGCTTTCTTT.

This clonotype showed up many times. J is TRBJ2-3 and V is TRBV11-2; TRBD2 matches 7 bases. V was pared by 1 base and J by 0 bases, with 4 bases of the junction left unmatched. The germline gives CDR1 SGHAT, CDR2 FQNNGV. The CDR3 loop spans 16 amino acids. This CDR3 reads CASSLGASGSTDTQYF. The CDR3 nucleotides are TGTGCCAGCAGCTTAGGAGCTAGCGGAAGCACAGATACGCAGTATTTT.

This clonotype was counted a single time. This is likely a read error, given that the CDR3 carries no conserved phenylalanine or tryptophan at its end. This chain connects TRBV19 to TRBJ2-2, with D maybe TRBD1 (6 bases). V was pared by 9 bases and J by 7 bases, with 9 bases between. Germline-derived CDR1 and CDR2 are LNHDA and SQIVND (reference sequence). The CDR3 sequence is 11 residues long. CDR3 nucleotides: TGTGCCAGCCAGGGGAACGGGGAGCTGTTTTGT. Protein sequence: CASQGNGELFC.

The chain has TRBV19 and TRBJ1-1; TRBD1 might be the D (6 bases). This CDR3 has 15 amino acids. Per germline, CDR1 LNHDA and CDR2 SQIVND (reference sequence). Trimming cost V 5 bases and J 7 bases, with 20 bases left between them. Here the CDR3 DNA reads TGTGCCAGTAGTCCGACGGACAGCCGAAGAAATGAAGCTTTCTTT. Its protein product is CASSPTDSRRNEAFF. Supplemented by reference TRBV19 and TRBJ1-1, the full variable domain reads DGGITQSPKYLFRKEGQNVTLSCEQNLNHDAMYWYRQDPGQGLRLIYYSQIVNDFQKGDIAEGYSVSREKKESFPLTVTSAQKNPTAFYLCASSPTDSRRNEAFFGQGTRLTVV.

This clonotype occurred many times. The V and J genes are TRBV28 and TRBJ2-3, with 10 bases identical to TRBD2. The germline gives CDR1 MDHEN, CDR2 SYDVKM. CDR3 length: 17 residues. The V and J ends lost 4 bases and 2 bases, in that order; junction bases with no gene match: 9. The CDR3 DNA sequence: TGTGCCAGCAGTTCCTGGACTAGCGGACCCTACACAGATACGCAGTATTTT. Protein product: CASSSWTSGPYTDTQYF.

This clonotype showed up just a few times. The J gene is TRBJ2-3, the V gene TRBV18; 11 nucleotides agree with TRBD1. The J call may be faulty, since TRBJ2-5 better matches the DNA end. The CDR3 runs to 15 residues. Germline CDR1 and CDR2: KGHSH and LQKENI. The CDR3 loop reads CASSRSGTGGETQYF. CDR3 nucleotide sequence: TGTGCCAGCTCGCGATCCGGGACAGGGGGAGAGACCCAGTACTTC.

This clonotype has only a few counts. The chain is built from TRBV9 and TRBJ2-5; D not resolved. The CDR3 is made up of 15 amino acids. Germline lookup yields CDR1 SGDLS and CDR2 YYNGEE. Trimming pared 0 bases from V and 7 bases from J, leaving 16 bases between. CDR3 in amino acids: CASSVGGSQTGTQYF. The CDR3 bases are TGTGCCAGCAGCGTAGGGGGTAGTCAGACGGGGACCCAGTACTTC. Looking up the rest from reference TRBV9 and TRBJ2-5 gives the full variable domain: DSGVTQTPKHLITATGQRVTLRCSPRSGDLSVYWYQQSLDQGLQFLIQYYNGEERAKGNILERFSAQQFPDLHSELNLSSLELGDSALYFCASSVGGSQTGTQYFGPGTRLLVL.

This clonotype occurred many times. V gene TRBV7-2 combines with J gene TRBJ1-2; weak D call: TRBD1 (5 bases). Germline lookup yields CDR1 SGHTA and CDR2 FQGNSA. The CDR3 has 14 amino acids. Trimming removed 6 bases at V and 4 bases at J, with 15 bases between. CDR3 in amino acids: CASSLDRGLYGYTF. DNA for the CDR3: TGTGCCAGCAGTCTTGACCGGGGCCTCTATGGCTACACCTTC. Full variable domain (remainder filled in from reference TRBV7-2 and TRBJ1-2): GAGVSQSPSNKVTEKGKDVELRCDPISGHTALYWYRQSLGQGLEFLIYFQGNSAPDKSGLPSDRFSAERTGGSVSTLTIQRTQQEDSAVYLCASSLDRGLYGYTFGSGTRLTVV.